This passage covers 3 T cell receptor beta chains from one sample sequenced in a study of T cell changes during pregnancy in multiple sclerosis. Libraries were prepared by immunoSEQ multiplex PCR; TCRdb keeps only in-frame clonotypes and omits some of them. Among 100,000 or so clones, nearly 95% were seen once, and the ten largest hold about 1.6%. Specimen: peripheral blood, collected after pregnancy. The receptors originated from a female donor in good health, enrolled as a control in a pregnancy study.

The CDR3, as DNA: TGCAGCGTTGACGGACTAGCGGGAGGGCCTTTGGAGACCCAGTACTTC. Translating gives CSVDGLAGGPLETQYF. The rearrangement uses TRBV29-1 and TRBJ2-5, with 15 bases matching TRBD2. V trimming: 3 bases; J trimming: 5 bases; junction bases outside the gene matches: 7. The CDR3 contains 16 residues. CDR1 SQVTM and CDR2 ANQGSEA come from the germline V gene.

A word on this clone: One end of the junction does not line up with germline, which may come from a read error. J is TRBJ2-7 and V is TRBV5-4; the match to TRBD1 covers 8 bases. This CDR3 is 13 amino acids long. Germline V CDR1 and CDR2: SGHNT, YYREEE (reference sequence). CDR3 loop: CASSLDRAYEQYF. CDR3 nucleotides: TGTGCCAGCAGTTTGGACAGGGCCTACGAGCAGTACTTC.

This chain links TRBV6-1 with TRBJ1-5; TRBD1 might be the D (6 bases). The CDR3 runs 17 residues. The germline V and J ends were trimmed by 4 bases and 6 bases, with 22 bases remaining between them. Germline loops: CDR1 MNHNS, CDR2 SASEGT. The CDR3 nucleotides are TGTGCCAGCAGTGGAGGAGAGACAGGTAGTTTTGGTCAGCCCCAGCATTTT. Translation: CASSGGETGSFGQPQHF.